This TCR beta chain was captured in a study of T-cell memory formation after mild COVID-19 (dated by TCRdb to about 2021). In the study overall: TCR sequence clusters from the two donors were largely donor specific. Longitudinal TCRalpha and TCRbeta repertoire sequencing tracked T-cell clones expanding and contracting after mild COVID-19 in a couple of donors. Two young, previously healthy adult volunteers, one female and one male, were included in the cohort. What the authors observed across the whole study: Some responding clones were found in pre-infection memory, which suggests that pre-existing cross-reactive memory T cells took part in the SARS-CoV-2 response. Contracting CD4+ clones were located mainly in the CM and EM memory subsets, whereas CD8+ clones were found to be enriched in EMRA. The study covered only a couple of mild cases, and larger cohorts including severe cases with pre-infection samples were considered necessary. From day 15 to 85, contracting clones showed balanced CD4/CD8 phenotypes, whereas a second wave of clones that expanded from day 15 to 37 leaned towards CD4+. SARS-CoV-2 specificity was not confirmed for the second-wave clones peaking on day 37.

Trimming takes 6 bases off V and 4 bases off J; junction bases not matched to a gene: 4. As encoded in the germline V gene, CDR1 is SGHAT while CDR2 is FQNNGV. Its CDR3 holds 13 amino acids, cysteine through phenylalanine. This entry keeps only the CDR3 DNA: 39 bases, framed from base 1. The listed sequencing device is Illumina NovaSeq 6000. TCRalpha and TCRbeta cDNA libraries were constructed by 5'RACE with constant-segment primers, with sample barcodes and unique molecular identifiers being introduced. RNA was extracted from every sample with Trizol reagent. Library amplification was performed in two PCR steps, and a second sample barcode and Illumina TruSeq adapters were introduced in the second step. The libraries were sequenced on an Illumina NovaSeq using 2 x 150 bp paired-end reads. In the original analysis: The reads were demultiplexed and collapsed into UMI-guided consensus sequences using migec v1.2.7. With mixcr v2.1.11, UMI consensuses were aligned to TRA and TRB V and J templates and assembled into clonotypes. Expanded or contracted clonotypes were those called significant by both edgeR and NoisET, with noise models trained on biological replicates. For edgeR calls, a false discovery rate-adjusted p below 0.01 and a log2 fold-change threshold of 1 were applied. As an exploratory analysis of dynamics, max-normalized trajectories of the 1000 most abundant clonotypes were examined with PCA combined with hierarchical clustering. The CD4 or CD8 phenotype of responding clones was assigned using the separately sequenced CD4+ and CD8+ repertoires. TCRdb handled the public reads itself, with Q25 trimming in fastp and clone calling in MiXCR, and kept productive beta chains. Rows with one shared CDR3 protein collapse into an entry with the most common genes and DNA. The V and J calls follow TCRdb's processing rather than the paper's. The sample profile shows approximately 390,000 distinct CDR3 sequences; 15% to 20% of them were found once. The ten top clones hold approximately 21% of the sample.

Ficoll-Paque density gradient centrifugation was used to isolate PBMCs. About this clonotype: This receptor's antigen is unknown. Base quality data are lacking; no much larger clone is found one base away.

The source material was PBMCs or a T cell subset sorted from them (not recorded which). The sequence joins TRBV11-2 to TRBJ2-7; TRBD1 aligns with 9 central bases. The clonotype comes from a man younger than 35 who had mild COVID-19 (a few samples of this study predate the infection). The sample titles of this study are shuffled in the database, so cell type and time point are left out; the donor was told from shared clones. The DNA reads TGTGCCAGCAGAAAAGGACAGGGGTACGAGCAGTACTTC. This codes for CASRKGQGYEQYF.